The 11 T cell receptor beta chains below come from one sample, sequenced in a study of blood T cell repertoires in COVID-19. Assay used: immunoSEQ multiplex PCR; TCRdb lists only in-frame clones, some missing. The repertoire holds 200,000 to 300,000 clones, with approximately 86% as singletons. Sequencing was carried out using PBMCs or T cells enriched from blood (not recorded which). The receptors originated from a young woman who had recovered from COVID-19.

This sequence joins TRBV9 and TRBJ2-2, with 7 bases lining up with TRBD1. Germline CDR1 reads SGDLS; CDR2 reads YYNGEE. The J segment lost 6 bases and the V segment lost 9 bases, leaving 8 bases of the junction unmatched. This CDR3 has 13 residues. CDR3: CATTSRGSGELFF. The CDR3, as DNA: TGTGCCACCACTTCCAGGGGGTCCGGGGAGCTGTTTTTT.

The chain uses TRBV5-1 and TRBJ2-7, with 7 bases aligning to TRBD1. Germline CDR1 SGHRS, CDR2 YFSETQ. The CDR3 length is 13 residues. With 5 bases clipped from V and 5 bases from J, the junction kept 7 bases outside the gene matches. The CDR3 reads CASRGDSLDEQYF. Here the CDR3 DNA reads TGCGCCAGCAGGGGGGACAGTTTGGACGAGCAGTACTTC. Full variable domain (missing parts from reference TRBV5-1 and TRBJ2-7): KAGVTQTPRYLIKTRGQQVTLSCSPISGHRSVSWYQQTPGQGLQFLFEYFSETQRNKGNFPGRFSGRQFSNSRSEMNVSTLELGDSALYLCASRGDSLDEQYFGPGTRLTVT.

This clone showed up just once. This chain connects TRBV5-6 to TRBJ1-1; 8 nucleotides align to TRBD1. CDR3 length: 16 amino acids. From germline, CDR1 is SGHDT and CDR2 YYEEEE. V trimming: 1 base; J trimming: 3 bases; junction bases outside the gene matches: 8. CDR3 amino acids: CASSLRAGGSYTEAFF. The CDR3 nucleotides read TGTGCCAGCAGCTTGCGGGCAGGGGGCTCCTACACTGAAGCTTTCTTT.

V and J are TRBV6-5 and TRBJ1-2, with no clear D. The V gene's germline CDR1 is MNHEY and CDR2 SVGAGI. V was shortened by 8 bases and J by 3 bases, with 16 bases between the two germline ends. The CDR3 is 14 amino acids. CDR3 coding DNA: TGTGCCAGCTGCCGCCTCGATGGAGACTATGGCTACACCTTC. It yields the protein CASCRLDGDYGYTF.

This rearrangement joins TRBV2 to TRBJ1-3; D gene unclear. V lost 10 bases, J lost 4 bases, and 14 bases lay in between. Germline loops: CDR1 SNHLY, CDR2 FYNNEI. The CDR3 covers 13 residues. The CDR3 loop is CATSGEPGNTIYF. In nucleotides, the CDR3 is TGTGCCACCAGCGGGGAGCCCGGAAACACCATATATTTT.

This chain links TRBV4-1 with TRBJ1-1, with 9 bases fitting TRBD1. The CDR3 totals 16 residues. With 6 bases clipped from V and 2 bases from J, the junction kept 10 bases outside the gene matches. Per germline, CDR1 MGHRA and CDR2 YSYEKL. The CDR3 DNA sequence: TGCGCCAGCAGTTGGCAGGGACAGGGACTTAACACTGAAGCTTTCTTT. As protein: CASSWQGQGLNTEAFF.

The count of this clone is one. For the CDR3, the DNA is TGTGCCAGCAGTGAAGCGCAGGACAGATTCCGCTCCTACAATGAGCAGTTCTTC. Its protein is CASSEAQDRFRSYNEQFF. This chain uses TRBV2 with TRBJ2-1, with D possibly being TRBD1 (6 bases). Germline CDR1 is SNHLY and CDR2 is FYNNEI. CDR3 length: 18 residues. Trimming pared 0 bases from V and 0 bases from J, leaving 15 bases between.

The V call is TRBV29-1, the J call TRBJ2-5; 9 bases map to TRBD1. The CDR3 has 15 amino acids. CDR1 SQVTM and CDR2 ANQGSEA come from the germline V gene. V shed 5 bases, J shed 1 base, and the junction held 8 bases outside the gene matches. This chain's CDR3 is CSVLRTGVSQETQYF. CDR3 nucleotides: TGCAGCGTTCTGAGGACAGGGGTCTCCCAAGAGACCCAGTACTTC.

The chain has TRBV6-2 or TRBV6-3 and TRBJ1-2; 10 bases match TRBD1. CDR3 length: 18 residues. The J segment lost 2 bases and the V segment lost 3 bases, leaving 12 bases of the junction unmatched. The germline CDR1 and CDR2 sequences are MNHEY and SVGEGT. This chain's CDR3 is CASSYNLLEDRGNYGYTF. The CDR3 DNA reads TGTGCCAGCAGTTATAATCTTCTCGAGGACAGGGGGAACTATGGCTACACCTTC.

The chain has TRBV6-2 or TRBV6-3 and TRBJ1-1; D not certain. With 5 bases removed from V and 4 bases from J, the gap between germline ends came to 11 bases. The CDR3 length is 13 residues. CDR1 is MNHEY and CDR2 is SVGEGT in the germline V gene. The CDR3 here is CASSLLSGTEAFF. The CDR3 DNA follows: TGTGCCAGCAGTCTACTCTCGGGCACTGAAGCTTTCTTT.

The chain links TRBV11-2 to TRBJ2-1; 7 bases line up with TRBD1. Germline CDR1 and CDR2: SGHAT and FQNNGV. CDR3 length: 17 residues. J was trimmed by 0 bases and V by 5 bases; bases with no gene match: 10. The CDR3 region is CASSTRDSLFSYNEQFF. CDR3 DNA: TGTGCCAGCAGCACACGGGACAGCTTGTTCTCCTACAATGAGCAGTTCTTC.